Each of the 25 T cell receptor beta chains below was sequenced from the same sample in a study of long-term antiretroviral therapy in people with HIV. A v3.0 immunoSEQ assay was performed at survey level. Profiling relied on immunoSEQ multiplex PCR, and the TCRdb table lists in-frame clones only, not all of them. The table lists about 28,000 clones, 84% of them singletons, with 6.2% in the top ten. Sequencing was performed on unsorted PBMCs, taken 0.4 years after starting antiretroviral therapy. These receptors were obtained from a young man with HIV.

In its sample, this clone ranks as medium-sized. CDR3 protein: CASSLQAGGGGELFF. As DNA, the CDR3 is TGTGCCAGCAGCTTACAAGCGGGAGGAGGCGGGGAGCTGTTTTTT. The chain recombines TRBV7-3 with TRBJ2-2, with 9 bases aligning to TRBD2. The ends lost 2 bases at V and 7 bases at J; junction bases unmatched: 5. CDR3 length equals 15 residues. CDR1 and CDR2 (germline): SGHTA, FQGTGA.

This clone appeared a few times. The chain uses TRBV9 and TRBJ1-2; 8 bases align to TRBD1. CDR1 is SGDLS and CDR2 is YYNGEE in the germline V gene. V shed 0 bases, J shed 1 base, and the junction held 2 bases outside the gene matches. This CDR3 has 15 amino acids. CDR3 residues: CASSVGGQVNYGYTF. The CDR3, as DNA: TGTGCCAGCAGCGTAGGGGGACAGGTTAACTATGGCTACACCTTC. The variable domain in full, completed from reference TRBV9 and TRBJ1-2, reads DSGVTQTPKHLITATGQRVTLRCSPRSGDLSVYWYQQSLDQGLQFLIQYYNGEERAKGNILERFSAQQFPDLHSELNLSSLELGDSALYFCASSVGGQVNYGYTFGSGTRLTVV.

This clone has just a few counts. The chain links TRBV28 to TRBJ2-7, with 9 nucleotides matching TRBD1. Germline trimming cut 5 bases from V and 5 bases from J; bases unmatched to any gene: 10. Germline CDR1 MDHEN, CDR2 SYDVKM. This CDR3 is built from 15 residues. The CDR3 DNA is TGTGCCAGCAGTGGAGGGACAGGGAGGAACCACGAGCAGTACTTC. Translating gives CASSGGTGRNHEQYF.

The rearrangement uses TRBV29-1 and TRBJ1-2, with D perhaps TRBD1 (5 bases). This CDR3 is built from 16 residues. The germline V and J ends were trimmed by 0 bases and 6 bases, with 20 bases remaining between them. In germline, CDR1 is SQVTM, CDR2 ANQGSEA. The CDR3 nucleotides read TGCAGCGTTGAAGATAGGGGCTTACTCGGGACGGATGGCTACACCTTC. This translates into CSVEDRGLLGTDGYTF.

The V gene is TRBV9, the J gene TRBJ1-6; D is undetermined. This CDR3 has 15 amino acids. The V end lost 4 bases, the J end lost 7 bases, and 15 bases lay between the germline ends. Germline CDR1 and CDR2: SGDLS and YYNGEE. CDR3 in amino acids: CASSPWSGENSPLHF. The CDR3, as DNA: TGTGCCAGCAGCCCATGGTCGGGTGAAAATTCACCCCTCCACTTT.

This rearrangement joins TRBV12-5 to TRBJ2-7; D possibly matches TRBD1 or TRBD2 (6 bases each). V was pared by 6 bases and J by 3 bases, with 15 bases between. CDR1 and CDR2 from the germline V gene are LGHNT and FRNRAP. The CDR3 spans 14 residues. The CDR3 sequence is CASGGGPKIYEQYF. CDR3 in DNA: TGTGCTAGTGGAGGGGGGCCTAAAATCTACGAGCAGTACTTC.

This clone occurred once. The chain joins TRBV9 to TRBJ2-7; D is perhaps TRBD1 or TRBD2 (5 bases each). V was pared by 4 bases and J by 2 bases, with 19 bases between. CDR1 and CDR2 from the germline V gene are SGDLS and YYNGEE. This CDR3 is 16 amino acids long. CDR3 sequence (DNA): TGTGCCAGCAGCCCACCTTCCGGAGAGGGGACCTACGAGCAGTACTTC. It codes for CASSPPSGEGTYEQYF.

The chain uses TRBV19 and TRBJ1-1; D may be TRBD1 (6 bases). V was pared by 1 base and J by 4 bases, with 10 bases between. Germline CDR1 and CDR2: LNHDA and SQIVND (reference sequence). The CDR3 has 14 residues. Written as DNA, the CDR3 is TGTGCCAGTAGTATAGCCCCGGGGGCCACTGAAGCTTTCTTT. Translated, it gives CASSIAPGATEAFF.

The rearrangement uses TRBV12-5 and TRBJ1-1; the match to TRBD1 covers 10 bases. The length of the CDR3 is 14 residues. Germline CDR1 is LGHNT and CDR2 is FRNRAP. J gave up 1 base and V 7 bases, and 3 bases lay outside the gene matches. For the CDR3, the DNA is TGTGCTAGTGACGGGGACAGGGGGAACACTGAAGCTTTCTTT. Its protein product is CASDGDRGNTEAFF.

This clone has a handful of counts. The chain is built from TRBV15 and TRBJ2-7; D is possibly TRBD1 or TRBD2 (5 bases each). The CDR3 spans 14 residues. Germline V gene data show CDR1 as LNHNV and CDR2 as YYDKDF (reference sequence). Trimming pared 1 base from V and 5 bases from J, leaving 12 bases between. The CDR3 sequence: CATSRGGEGDEQYF. Written as DNA, the CDR3 is TGTGCCACCAGCAGAGGGGGAGAAGGGGACGAGCAGTACTTC.

J is TRBJ1-3 and V is TRBV10-2; no firm D call. The CDR3 totals 16 residues. Germline V lookup: CDR1 WSHSY, CDR2 SAAADI. V was trimmed by 0 bases and J by 4 bases, leaving 13 bases between them. CDR3: CASSESRRGLGNTIYF. CDR3 sequence (DNA): TGCGCCAGCAGTGAGTCGCGACGAGGGCTCGGAAACACCATATATTTT.

The chain employs TRBV7-8 and TRBJ2-7; 9 bases match TRBD2. With V trimmed by 1 base and J by 4 bases, 2 bases remained unmatched. Germline V gene data show CDR1 as SGHVS and CDR2 as FQNEAQ. The CDR3 totals 14 residues. The CDR3 region is CASSLGTSEYEQYF. CDR3 in DNA: TGTGCCAGCAGCTTAGGGACTAGCGAGTACGAGCAGTACTTC.

The chain employs TRBV7-2 and TRBJ1-1; 10 nucleotides line up with TRBD1. The CDR3 spans 16 residues. The germline V gene has CDR1 SGHTA and CDR2 FQGNSA. The V segment lost 1 base and the J segment 1 base; nucleotides outside the gene matches: 3. The CDR3 loop is CASSLGQGAWNTEAFF. Written as DNA, the CDR3 is TGTGCCAGCAGCTTAGGACAGGGGGCATGGAACACTGAAGCTTTCTTT.

This sequence joins TRBV13 and TRBJ2-3; TRBD2 agrees at 9 bases. J lost 0 bases, V lost 4 bases, and 8 bases had no gene match. CDR1 and CDR2 from the germline V gene are PRHDT and FYEKMQ (reference sequence). CDR3 size: 17 residues. Written as DNA, the CDR3 is TGTGCCAGCAGCTCGCGTGGGGCGGGGGGGAGCACAGATACGCAGTATTTT. This translates into CASSSRGAGGSTDTQYF.

This clone came up once. This chain uses TRBV5-5 with TRBJ1-1; TRBD1 matches 7 bases. The germline gives CDR1 SGHKS, CDR2 YYEKEE (reference sequence). The CDR3 is 15 residues long. After removal of 0 bases from V and 4 bases from J, the junction contained 6 bases not matched to a gene. The CDR3 here is CASSLEQGWGTEAFF. CDR3 bases: TGTGCCAGCAGCTTGGAACAGGGGTGGGGCACTGAAGCTTTCTTT.

This clone was seen only once. The chain links TRBV15 to TRBJ2-5; TRBD2 matches at 13 bases. The trim removed 0 bases at V and 5 bases at J, leaving 0 bases unmatched. The CDR3 totals 15 residues. Germline CDR1 reads LNHNV; CDR2 reads YYDKDF (reference sequence). The CDR3 DNA sequence: TGTGCCACCAGCAGAGAGGGACTAGCGGGGGAGACCCAGTACTTC. Its translation: CATSREGLAGETQYF. The variable domain in full, with the rest retrieved from reference TRBV15 and TRBJ2-5, is DAMVIQNPRYQVTQFGKPVTLSCSQTLNHNVMYWYQQKSSQAPKLLFHYYDKDFNNEADTPDNFQSRRPNTSFCFLDIRSPGLGDTAMYLCATSREGLAGETQYFGPGTRLLVL.

This rearrangement joins TRBV19 to TRBJ1-1; D not certain. Germline values: CDR1 LNHDA, CDR2 SQIVND (reference sequence). Trimming cost V 1 base and J 3 bases, with 6 bases left between them. The CDR3 length is 13 residues. Here the CDR3 DNA reads TGTGCCAGTAGTATAGCCTCCTACACTGAAGCTTTCTTT. Amino acid sequence: CASSIASYTEAFF.

V usage is TRBV9 and J usage is TRBJ2-7; tentative D call: TRBD2 (6 bases). V was trimmed by 0 bases and J by 2 bases, leaving 12 bases between them. Germline V gene sequence: CDR1 SGDLS, CDR2 YYNGEE. The CDR3 sequence is 15 residues long. The CDR3 loop reads CASSVAGTVPYEQYF. CDR3 DNA sequence: TGTGCCAGCAGCGTAGCCGGGACTGTCCCCTACGAGCAGTACTTC.

The chain couples TRBV7-6 to TRBJ1-1; D not resolved. V lost 5 bases to trimming and J lost 5 bases, with 12 bases between them. Germline values: CDR1 SGHVS, CDR2 FNYEAQ. The CDR3 covers 13 residues. The CDR3 sequence is CASSVTLGTEAFF. Here the CDR3 DNA reads TGTGCCAGCAGCGTAACCCTGGGGACTGAAGCTTTCTTT.

This rearrangement joins TRBV4-1 to TRBJ1-1; D gene uncertain. V was pared by 1 base and J by 0 bases, with 6 bases between. This CDR3 comprises 14 residues. The germline CDR1 and CDR2 sequences are MGHRA and YSYEKL. This CDR3 reads CASSQVPLNTEAFF. CDR3 coding DNA: TGCGCCAGCAGCCAAGTTCCGTTGAACACTGAAGCTTTCTTT.

The J gene is TRBJ1-3, the V gene TRBV7-9; 12 positions match TRBD1. CDR1 SEHNR and CDR2 FQNEAQ come from the germline V gene (reference sequence). Trimming at V came to 1 base and at J to 3 bases, leaving 1 base not matched to a gene. The length of the CDR3 is 16 residues. CDR3 in amino acids: CASSLGDRGLGNTIYF. As DNA, the CDR3 is TGTGCCAGCAGCTTAGGGGACAGGGGGCTTGGAAACACCATATATTTT. Combining the CDR3 with reference TRBV7-9 and TRBJ1-3 gives the whole variable domain DTGVSQNPRHKITKRGQNVTFRCDPISEHNRLYWYRQTLGQGPEFLTYFQNEAQLEKSRLLSDRFSAERPKGSFSTLEIQRTEQGDSAMYLCASSLGDRGLGNTIYFGEGSWLTVV.

The chain employs TRBV5-1 and TRBJ1-1; 10 nucleotides match TRBD1. The CDR3 sequence is 14 residues long. V dropped 4 bases and J dropped 5; count of bases not matched to a gene: 5. Germline-derived CDR1 and CDR2 are SGHRS and YFSETQ. As DNA, the CDR3 is TGCGCCAGCAGCCGAGACAGGGGGCGAACTGAAGCTTTCTTT. Protein product: CASSRDRGRTEAFF. Drawing the rest from reference TRBV5-1 and TRBJ1-1, the complete variable domain is KAGVTQTPRYLIKTRGQQVTLSCSPISGHRSVSWYQQTPGQGLQFLFEYFSETQRNKGNFPGRFSGRQFSNSRSEMNVSTLELGDSALYLCASSRDRGRTEAFFGQGTRLTVV.

J is TRBJ1-2 and V is TRBV14, with no clear D. CDR1 is SGHDN, CDR2 FVKESK, per germline. The CDR3 spans 15 residues. V shed 1 base and J shed 3 bases, with 12 bases lying between them. The CDR3 spells CASSQVGQTYYGYTF. The CDR3 nucleotides read TGTGCCAGCAGCCAAGTGGGCCAGACCTACTATGGCTACACCTTC. The full variable domain, in which reference TRBV14 and TRBJ1-2 provide the parts outside the CDR3, is EAGVTQFPSHSVIEKGQTVTLRCDPISGHDNLYWYRRVMGKEIKFLLHFVKESKQDESGMPNNRFLAERTGGTYSTLKVQPAELEDSGVYFCASSQVGQTYYGYTFGSGTRLTVV.

The chain joins TRBV4-1 to TRBJ1-1; D remains ambiguous. The germline V gene encodes CDR1 MGHRA and CDR2 YSYEKL. V was clipped by 0 bases and J by 8 bases, with 10 bases between them. The CDR3 extends over 13 amino acids. The CDR3 is CASSQDSMGEAFF. The DNA for the CDR3 is TGCGCCAGCAGCCAAGATTCTATGGGGGAAGCTTTCTTT.

In this sample, this clone turned up once. This chain links TRBV4-2 with TRBJ2-2; no firm D call. V gave up 3 bases and J gave up 6 bases, with 14 bases separating them. The CDR3 covers 15 residues. Germline CDR1 and CDR2: LGHNA and YNFKEQ. The CDR3 bases are TGTGCCAGCAGCCAGGCCCCGAGTGGGGCCGGGGAGCTGTTTTTT. This sequence encodes CASSQAPSGAGELFF.